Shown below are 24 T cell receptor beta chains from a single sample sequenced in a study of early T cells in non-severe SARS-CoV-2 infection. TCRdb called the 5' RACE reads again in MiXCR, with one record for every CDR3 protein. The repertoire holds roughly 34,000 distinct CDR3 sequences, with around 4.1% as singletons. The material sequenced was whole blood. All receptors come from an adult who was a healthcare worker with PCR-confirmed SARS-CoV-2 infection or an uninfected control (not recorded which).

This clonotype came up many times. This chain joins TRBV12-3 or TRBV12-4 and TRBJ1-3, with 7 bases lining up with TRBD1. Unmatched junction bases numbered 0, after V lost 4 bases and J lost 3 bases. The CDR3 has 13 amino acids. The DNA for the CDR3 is TGTGCCAGCAGTTGGACAGGTGGAAACACCATATATTTT. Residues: CASSWTGGNTIYF.

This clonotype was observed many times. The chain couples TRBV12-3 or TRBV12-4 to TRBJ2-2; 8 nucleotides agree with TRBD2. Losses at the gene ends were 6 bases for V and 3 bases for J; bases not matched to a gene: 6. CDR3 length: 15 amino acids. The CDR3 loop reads CASRWGSGDTGELFF. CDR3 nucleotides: TGTGCCAGCAGATGGGGTAGCGGGGACACCGGGGAGCTGTTTTTT.

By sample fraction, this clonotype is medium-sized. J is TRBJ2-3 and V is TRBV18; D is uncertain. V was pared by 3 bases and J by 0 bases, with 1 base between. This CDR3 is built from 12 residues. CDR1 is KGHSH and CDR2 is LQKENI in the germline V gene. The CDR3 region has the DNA TGTGCCAGCTCACCTAGCACAGATACGCAGTATTTT. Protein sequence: CASSPSTDTQYF.

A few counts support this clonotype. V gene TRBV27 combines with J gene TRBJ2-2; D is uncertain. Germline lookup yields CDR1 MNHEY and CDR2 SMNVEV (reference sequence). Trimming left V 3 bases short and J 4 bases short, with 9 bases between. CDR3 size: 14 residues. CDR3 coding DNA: TGTGCCAGCAGTTTCGAGCAGCCCACCGGGGAGCTGTTTTTT. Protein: CASSFEQPTGELFF.

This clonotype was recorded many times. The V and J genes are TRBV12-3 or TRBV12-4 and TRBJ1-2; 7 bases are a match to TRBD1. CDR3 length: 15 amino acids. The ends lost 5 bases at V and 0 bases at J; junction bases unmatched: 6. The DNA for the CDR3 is TGTGCCAGCAGTCTACAGGGGACCGCTAACTATGGCTACACCTTC. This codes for CASSLQGTANYGYTF.

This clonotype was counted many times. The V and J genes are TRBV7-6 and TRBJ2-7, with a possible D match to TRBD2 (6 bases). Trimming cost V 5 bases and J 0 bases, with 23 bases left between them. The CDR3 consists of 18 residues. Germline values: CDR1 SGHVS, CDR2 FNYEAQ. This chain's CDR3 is CASSPLDGSRDFSYEQYF. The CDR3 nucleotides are TGTGCCAGCAGCCCCCTGGACGGAAGCCGGGACTTCTCCTACGAGCAGTACTTC.

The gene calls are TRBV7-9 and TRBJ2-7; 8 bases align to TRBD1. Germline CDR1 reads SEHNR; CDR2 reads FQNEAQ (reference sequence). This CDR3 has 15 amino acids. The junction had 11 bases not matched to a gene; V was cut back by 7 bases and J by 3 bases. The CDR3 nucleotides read TGTGCCAGCACCGATATGGGGACAGGAGTCTACGAGCAGTACTTC. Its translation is CASTDMGTGVYEQYF.

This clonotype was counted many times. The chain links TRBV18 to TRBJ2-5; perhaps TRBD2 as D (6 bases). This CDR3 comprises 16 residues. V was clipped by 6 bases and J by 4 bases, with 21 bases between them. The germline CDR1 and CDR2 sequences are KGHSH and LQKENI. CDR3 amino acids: CASSRWAAGGPETQYF. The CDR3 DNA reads TGTGCCAGCTCTCGATGGGCAGCTGGAGGGCCAGAGACCCAGTACTTC.

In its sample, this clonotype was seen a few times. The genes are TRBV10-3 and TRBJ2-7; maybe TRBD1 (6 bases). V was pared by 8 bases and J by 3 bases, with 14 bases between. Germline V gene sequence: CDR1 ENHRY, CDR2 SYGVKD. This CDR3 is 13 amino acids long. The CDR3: CAICQGTGYEQYF. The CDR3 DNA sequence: TGTGCCATCTGTCAGGGGACGGGCTACGAGCAGTACTTC.

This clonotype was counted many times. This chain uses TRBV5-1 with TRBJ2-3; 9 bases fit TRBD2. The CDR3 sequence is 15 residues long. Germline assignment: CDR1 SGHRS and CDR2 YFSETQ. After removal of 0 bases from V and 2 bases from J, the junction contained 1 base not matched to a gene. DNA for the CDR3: TGCGCCAGCAGCTTGGGGACTAGCGCCACAGATACGCAGTATTTT. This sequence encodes CASSLGTSATDTQYF.

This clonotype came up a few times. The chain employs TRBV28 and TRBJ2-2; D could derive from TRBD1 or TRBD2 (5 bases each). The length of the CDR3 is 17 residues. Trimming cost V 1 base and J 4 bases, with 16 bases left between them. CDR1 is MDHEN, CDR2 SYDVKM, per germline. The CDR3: CASSLSRGPLATGELFF. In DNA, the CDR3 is TGTGCCAGCAGTTTATCAAGGGGACCCCTGGCCACCGGGGAGCTGTTTTTT.

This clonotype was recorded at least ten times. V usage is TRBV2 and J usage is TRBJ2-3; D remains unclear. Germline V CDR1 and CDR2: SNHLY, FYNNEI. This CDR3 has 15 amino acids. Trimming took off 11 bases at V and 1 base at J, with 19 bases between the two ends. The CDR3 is CASRYWKVGTDTQYF. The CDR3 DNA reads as TGTGCCTCTCGCTATTGGAAGGTGGGCACAGATACGCAGTATTTT.

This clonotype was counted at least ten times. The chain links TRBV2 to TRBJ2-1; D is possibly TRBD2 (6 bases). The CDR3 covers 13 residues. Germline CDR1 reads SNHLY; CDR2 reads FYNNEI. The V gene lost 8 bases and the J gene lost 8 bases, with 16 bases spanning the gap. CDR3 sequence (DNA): TGTGCCAGCCAGGGAGGTCGGTTCGATGAGCAGTTCTTC. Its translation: CASQGGRFDEQFF.

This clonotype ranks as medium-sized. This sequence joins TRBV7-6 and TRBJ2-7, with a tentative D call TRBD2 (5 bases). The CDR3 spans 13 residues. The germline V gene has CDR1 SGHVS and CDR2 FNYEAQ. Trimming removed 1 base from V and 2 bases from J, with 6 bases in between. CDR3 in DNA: TGTGCCAGCAGCTTAGGGAGGACCTACGAGCAGTACTTC. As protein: CASSLGRTYEQYF.

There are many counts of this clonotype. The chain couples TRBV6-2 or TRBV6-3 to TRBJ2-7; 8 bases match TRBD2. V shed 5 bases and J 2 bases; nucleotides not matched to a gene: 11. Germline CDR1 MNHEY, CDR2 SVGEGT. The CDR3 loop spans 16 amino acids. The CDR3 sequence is CASSNSPAGDPYEQYF. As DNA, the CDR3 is TGTGCCAGCAGTAATTCCCCAGCGGGGGACCCCTACGAGCAGTACTTC.

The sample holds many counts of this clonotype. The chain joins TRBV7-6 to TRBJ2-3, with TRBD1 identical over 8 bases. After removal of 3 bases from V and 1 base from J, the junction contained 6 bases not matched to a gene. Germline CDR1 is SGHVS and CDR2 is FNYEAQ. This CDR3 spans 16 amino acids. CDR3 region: CASSFPLTGGTDTQYF. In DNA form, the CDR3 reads TGTGCCAGCAGCTTCCCTCTGACAGGGGGCACAGATACGCAGTATTTT.

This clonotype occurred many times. The CDR3 DNA sequence: TGCGCCAGCAGCCAAGTTGGCCTAGCGGGGAACCATGAGCAGTTCTTC. It is translated as CASSQVGLAGNHEQFF. The rearrangement joins TRBV4-3 to TRBJ2-1; TRBD2 aligns across 9 bases. The V and J ends lost 1 base and 8 bases, in that order; junction bases with no gene match: 9. CDR3 size: 16 residues. Per germline, CDR1 LGHNA and CDR2 YSLEER.

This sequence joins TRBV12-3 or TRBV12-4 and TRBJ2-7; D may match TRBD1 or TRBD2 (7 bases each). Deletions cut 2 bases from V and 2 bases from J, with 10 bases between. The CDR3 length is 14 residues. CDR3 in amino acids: CASSLSGTAYEQYF. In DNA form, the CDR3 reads TGTGCCAGCAGTTTAAGCGGGACAGCCTACGAGCAGTACTTC.

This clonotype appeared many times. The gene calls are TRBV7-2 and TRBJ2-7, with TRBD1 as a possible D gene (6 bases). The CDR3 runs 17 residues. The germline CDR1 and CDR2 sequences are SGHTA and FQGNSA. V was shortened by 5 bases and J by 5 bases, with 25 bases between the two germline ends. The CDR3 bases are TGTGCCAGCAGCAACATACAGGGCCCTATAGCTAAGGACGAGCAGTACTTC. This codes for CASSNIQGPIAKDEQYF.

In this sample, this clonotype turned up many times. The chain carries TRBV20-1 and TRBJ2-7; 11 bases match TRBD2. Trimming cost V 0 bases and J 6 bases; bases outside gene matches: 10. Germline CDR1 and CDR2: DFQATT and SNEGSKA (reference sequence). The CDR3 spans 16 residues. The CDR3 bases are TGCAGTGCTAGAGATAGTTCTAGCGGGGGGCTTTTCGAGCAGTACTTC. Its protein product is CSARDSSSGGLFEQYF.

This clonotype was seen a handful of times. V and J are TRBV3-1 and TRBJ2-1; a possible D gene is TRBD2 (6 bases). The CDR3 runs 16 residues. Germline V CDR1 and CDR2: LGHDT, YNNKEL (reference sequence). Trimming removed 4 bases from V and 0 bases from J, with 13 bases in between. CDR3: CASSRDGTYSYNEQFF. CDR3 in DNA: TGTGCCAGCAGCCGGGACGGGACTTACTCCTACAATGAGCAGTTCTTC.

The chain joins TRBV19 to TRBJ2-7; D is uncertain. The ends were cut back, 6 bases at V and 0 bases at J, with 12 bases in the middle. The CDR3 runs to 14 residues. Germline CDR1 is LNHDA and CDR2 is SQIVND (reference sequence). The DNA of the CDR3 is TGTGCCAGTAGAATGGCAGTCTTCTCCTACGAGCAGTACTTC. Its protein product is CASRMAVFSYEQYF.

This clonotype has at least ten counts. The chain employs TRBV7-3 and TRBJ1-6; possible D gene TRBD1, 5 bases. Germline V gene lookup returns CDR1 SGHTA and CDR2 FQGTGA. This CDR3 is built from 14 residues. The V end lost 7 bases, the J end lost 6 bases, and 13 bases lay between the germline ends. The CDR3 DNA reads TGTGCCAGCACCTCGGGGGTGCCTAATTCACCCCTCCACTTT. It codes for CASTSGVPNSPLHF. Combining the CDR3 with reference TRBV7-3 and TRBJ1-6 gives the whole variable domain GAGVSQTPSNKVTEKGKYVELRCDPISGHTALYWYRQSLGQGPEFLIYFQGTGAADDSGLPNDRFFAVRPEGSVSTLKIQRTERGDSAVYLCASTSGVPNSPLHFGNGTRLTVT.

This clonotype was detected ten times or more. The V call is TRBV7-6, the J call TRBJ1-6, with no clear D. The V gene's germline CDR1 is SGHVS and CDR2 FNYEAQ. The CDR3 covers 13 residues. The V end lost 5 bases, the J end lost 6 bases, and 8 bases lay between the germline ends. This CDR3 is CASSPSPNSPLHF. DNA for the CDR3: TGTGCCAGCAGCCCTTCCCCTAATTCACCCCTCCACTTT.